This TCR beta chain was captured by sequencing in a study of blood T cell repertoires in COVID-19. As handled by the study authors: Counts of nucleated cells, estimated from reference gene primer amplification, were obtained. TCRdb's copy holds only in-frame clones and misses some; the assay was immunoSEQ multiplex PCR. V, J and clone size derive from that table, while D and trimming were established from the DNA sequence. The sample includes 85,000 to 100,000 clones, around 88% seen only once; the top ten take roughly 7.2%. Per the germline V gene, CDR1 is MGHRA and CDR2 is YSYEKL. After removal of 5 bases from V and 4 bases from J, the junction contained 5 bases not matched to a gene. The CDR3 spans 14 residues.

The clonotype comes from a man in his 60s with acute or convalescent COVID-19. The rearrangement uses TRBV4-1 and TRBJ2-3; 8 bases are shared with TRBD2. The sequenced material came from peripheral blood. For the CDR3, the DNA is TGCGCCAGCAGCAGCGGGAGCGGGGCAGATACGCAGTATTTT. This codes for CASSSGSGADTQYF.